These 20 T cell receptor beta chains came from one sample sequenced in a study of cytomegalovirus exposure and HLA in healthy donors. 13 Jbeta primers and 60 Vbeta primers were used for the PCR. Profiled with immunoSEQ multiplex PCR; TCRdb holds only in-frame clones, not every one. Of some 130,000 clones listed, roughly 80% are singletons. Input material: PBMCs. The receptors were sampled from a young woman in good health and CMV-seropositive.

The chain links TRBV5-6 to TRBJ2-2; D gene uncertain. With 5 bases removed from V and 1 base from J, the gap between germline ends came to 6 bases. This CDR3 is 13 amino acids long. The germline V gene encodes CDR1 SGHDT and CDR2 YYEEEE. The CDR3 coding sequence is TGTGCCAGCAGGGAGCGGAACACCGGGGAGCTGTTTTTT. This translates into CASRERNTGELFF.

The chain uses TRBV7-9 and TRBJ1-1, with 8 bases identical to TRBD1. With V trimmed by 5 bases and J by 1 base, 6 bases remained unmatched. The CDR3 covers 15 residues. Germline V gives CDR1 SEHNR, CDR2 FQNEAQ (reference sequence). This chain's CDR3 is CASSARQGSNTEAFF. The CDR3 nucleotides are TGTGCCAGCAGCGCCCGACAGGGGTCGAACACTGAAGCTTTCTTT. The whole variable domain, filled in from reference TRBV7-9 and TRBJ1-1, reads DTGVSQNPRHKITKRGQNVTFRCDPISEHNRLYWYRQTLGQGPEFLTYFQNEAQLEKSRLLSDRFSAERPKGSFSTLEIQRTEQGDSAMYLCASSARQGSNTEAFFGQGTRLTVV.

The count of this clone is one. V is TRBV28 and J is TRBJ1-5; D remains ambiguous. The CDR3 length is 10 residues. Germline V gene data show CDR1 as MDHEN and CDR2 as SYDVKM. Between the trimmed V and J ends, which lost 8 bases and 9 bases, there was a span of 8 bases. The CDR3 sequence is CASGDLPQHF. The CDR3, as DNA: TGTGCCAGCGGAGATTTGCCCCAGCATTTT.

The CDR3 is CASSLGGARYNEQFF. CDR3 nucleotide sequence: TGTGCCAGCAGCCTCGGGGGGGCCAGGTACAATGAGCAGTTCTTC. V usage is TRBV28 and J usage is TRBJ2-1; 8 bases align to TRBD2. This CDR3 comprises 15 residues. Germline V gene lookup returns CDR1 MDHEN and CDR2 SYDVKM. V dropped 6 bases and J dropped 4; count of bases not matched to a gene: 8.

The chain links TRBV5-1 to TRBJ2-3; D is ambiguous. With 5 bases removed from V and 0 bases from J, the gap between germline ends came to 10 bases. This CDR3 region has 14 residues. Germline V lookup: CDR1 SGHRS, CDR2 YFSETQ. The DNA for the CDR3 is TGCGCCAGCAGTCCCTCTTCTAGCACAGATACGCAGTATTTT. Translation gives CASSPSSSTDTQYF.

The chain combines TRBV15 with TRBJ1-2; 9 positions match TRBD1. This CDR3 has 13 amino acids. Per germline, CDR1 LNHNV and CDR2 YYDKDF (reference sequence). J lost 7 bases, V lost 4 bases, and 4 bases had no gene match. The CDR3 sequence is CATSIGQGRGYTF. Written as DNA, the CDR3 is TGTGCCACCAGCATCGGACAGGGGCGTGGCTACACCTTC.

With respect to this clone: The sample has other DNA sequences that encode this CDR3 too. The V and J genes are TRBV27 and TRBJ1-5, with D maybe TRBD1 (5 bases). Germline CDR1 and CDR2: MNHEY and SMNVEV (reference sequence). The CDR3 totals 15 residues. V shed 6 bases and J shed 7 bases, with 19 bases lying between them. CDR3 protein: CASSGGTGGGQPQHF. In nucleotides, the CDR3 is TGTGCCAGCAGCGGCGGGACCGGAGGTGGACAGCCCCAGCATTTT.

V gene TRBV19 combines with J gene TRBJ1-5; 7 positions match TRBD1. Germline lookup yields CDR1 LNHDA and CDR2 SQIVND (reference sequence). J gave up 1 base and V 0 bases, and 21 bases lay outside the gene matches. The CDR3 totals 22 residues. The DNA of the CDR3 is TGTGCCAGTAGTATAGATTGGTTATTTAAGCCAGAGGGGGCGAAAAGCAATCAGCCCCAGCATTTT. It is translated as CASSIDWLFKPEGAKSNQPQHF.

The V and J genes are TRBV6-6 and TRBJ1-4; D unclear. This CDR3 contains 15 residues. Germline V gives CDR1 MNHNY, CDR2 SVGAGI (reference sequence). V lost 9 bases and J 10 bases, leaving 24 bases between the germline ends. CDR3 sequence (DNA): TGTGCCAGTACCTCCTGGGCAAACAAACCCGGAAAACTGTTTTTT. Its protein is CASTSWANKPGKLFF.

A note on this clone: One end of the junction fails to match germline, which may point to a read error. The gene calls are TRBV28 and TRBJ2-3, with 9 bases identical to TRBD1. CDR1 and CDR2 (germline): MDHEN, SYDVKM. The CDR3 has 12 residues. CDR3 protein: CASNPATGGSLF. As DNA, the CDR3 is TGTGCCAGCAACCCGGCGACAGGGGGTAGTTTGTTT.

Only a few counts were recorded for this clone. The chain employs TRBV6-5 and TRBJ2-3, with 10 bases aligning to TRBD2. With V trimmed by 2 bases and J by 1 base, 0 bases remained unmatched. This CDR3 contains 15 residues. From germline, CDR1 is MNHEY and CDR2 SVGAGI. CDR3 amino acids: CASSYTSGGTDTQYF. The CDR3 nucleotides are TGTGCCAGCAGTTACACTAGCGGGGGCACAGATACGCAGTATTTT.

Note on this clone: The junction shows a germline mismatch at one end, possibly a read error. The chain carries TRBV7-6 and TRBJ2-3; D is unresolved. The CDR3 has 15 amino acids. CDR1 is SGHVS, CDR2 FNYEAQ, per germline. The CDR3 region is CASSLGQSSTDTQYF. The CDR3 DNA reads TGTGCCAGCAGTTTAGGGCAGTCAAGCACAGATACGCAGTATTTT.

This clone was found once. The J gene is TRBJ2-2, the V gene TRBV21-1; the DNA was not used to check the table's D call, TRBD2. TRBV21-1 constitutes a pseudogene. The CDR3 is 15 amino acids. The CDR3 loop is CASSNYIPRAGELFF. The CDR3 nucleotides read TGTGCCAGCAGCAATTATATCCCGAGAGCCGGGGAGCTGTTTTTT.

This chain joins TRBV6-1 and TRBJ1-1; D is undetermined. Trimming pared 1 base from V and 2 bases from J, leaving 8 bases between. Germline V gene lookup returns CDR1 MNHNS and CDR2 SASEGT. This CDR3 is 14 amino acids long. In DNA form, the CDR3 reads TGTGCCAGCAGTGAAGGCAACTATAACACTGAAGCTTTCTTT. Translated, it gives CASSEGNYNTEAFF.

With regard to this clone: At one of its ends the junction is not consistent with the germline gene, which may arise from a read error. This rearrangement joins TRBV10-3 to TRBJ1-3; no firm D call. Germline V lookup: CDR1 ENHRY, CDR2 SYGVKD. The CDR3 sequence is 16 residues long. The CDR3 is CAISGFLRKSGDTIYF. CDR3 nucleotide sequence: TGTGCCATCAGTGGATTTCTTCGGAAGTCTGGAGACACCATATATTTT.

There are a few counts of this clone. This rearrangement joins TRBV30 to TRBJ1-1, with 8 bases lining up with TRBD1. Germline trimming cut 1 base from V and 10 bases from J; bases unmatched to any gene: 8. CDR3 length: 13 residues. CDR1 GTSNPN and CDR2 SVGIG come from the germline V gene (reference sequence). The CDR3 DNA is TGTGCCTGGAGTGCTGACACCACAGGGGGAGCTTTCTTT. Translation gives CAWSADTTGGAFF.

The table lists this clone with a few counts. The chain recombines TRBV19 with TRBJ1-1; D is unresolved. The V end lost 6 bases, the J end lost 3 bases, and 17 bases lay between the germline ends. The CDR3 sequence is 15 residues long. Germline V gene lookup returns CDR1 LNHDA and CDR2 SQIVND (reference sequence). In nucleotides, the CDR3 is TGTGCCAGTAGGTCAGTCCACGATTTTGACACTGAAGCTTTCTTT. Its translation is CASRSVHDFDTEAFF. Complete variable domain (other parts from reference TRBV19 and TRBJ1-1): DGGITQSPKYLFRKEGQNVTLSCEQNLNHDAMYWYRQDPGQGLRLIYYSQIVNDFQKGDIAEGYSVSREKKESFPLTVTSAQKNPTAFYLCASRSVHDFDTEAFFGQGTRLTVV.

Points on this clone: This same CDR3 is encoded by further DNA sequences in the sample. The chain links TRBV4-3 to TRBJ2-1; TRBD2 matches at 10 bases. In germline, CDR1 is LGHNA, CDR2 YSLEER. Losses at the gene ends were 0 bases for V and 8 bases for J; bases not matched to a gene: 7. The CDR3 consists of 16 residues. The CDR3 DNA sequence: TGCGCCAGCAGCCAAGAATCGGCTAGCGGGGGTGATGAGCAGTTCTTC. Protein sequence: CASSQESASGGDEQFF.

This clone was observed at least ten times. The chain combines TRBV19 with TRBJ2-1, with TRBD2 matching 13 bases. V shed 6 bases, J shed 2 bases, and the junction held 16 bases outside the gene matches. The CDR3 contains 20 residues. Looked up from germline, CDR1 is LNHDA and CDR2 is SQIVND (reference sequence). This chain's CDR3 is CASSHLWTSGGVGAYNEQFF. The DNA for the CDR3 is TGTGCCAGTAGCCACCTCTGGACTAGCGGGGGAGTTGGCGCCTACAATGAGCAGTTCTTC.

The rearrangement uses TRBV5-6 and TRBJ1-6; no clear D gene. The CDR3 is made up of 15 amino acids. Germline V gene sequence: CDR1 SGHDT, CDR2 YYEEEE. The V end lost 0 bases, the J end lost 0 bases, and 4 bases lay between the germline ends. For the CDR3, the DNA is TGTGCCAGCAGCTTGGACGGCTCCTATAATTCACCCCTCCACTTT. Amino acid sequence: CASSLDGSYNSPLHF.